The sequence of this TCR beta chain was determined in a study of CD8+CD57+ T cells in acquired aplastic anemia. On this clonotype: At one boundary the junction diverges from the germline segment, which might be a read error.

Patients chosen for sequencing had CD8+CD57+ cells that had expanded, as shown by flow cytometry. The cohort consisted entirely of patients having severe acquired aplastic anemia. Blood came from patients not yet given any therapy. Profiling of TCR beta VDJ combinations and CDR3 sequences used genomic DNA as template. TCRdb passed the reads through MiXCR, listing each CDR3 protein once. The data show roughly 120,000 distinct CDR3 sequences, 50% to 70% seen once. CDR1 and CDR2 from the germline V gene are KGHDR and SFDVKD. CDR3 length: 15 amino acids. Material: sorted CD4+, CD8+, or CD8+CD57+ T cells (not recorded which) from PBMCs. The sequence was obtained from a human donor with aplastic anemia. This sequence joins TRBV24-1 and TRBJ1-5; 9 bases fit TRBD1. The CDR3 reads CASSDPTGGHQPQHF. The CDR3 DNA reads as TGTGCCTCCAGTGACCCTACAGGGGGCCATCAGCCCCAGCATTTT.